This TCR beta chain is drawn from a study of CD8+ T cells in alopecia areata. The study's findings and limits: Sequencing of scalp tissue also captures the resident alphabeta T cells of normal skin.

Following extraction, RNA underwent reverse transcription to cDNA, which served as the sequencing template. Only in-frame clones appear in the TCRdb table, and some are missing; sequencing was by immunoSEQ multiplex PCR. The table has approximately 300,000 clones, 58% seen once. As for this clone: What it recognizes is unknown.

The CDR3 extends over 13 amino acids. The V end lost 0 bases, the J end lost 6 bases, and 5 bases lay between the germline ends. CDR1 and CDR2 (germline): MGHRA, YSYEKL. Regarding treatment: oral pan-JAK inhibitor, 5-10 mg twice daily. Individuals with alopecia areata gave both lesional scalp punch biopsies and peripheral blood for collection. This TCR derives from a human donor with alopecia areata. Source: CD4+ T cells sorted from blood, taken at week 24, from a patient treated with tofacitinib. V usage is TRBV4-1 and J usage is TRBJ2-2; a possible D gene is TRBD1 (5 bases). CDR3: CASSQDRAGELFF. DNA for the CDR3: TGCGCCAGCAGCCAAGACAGGGCCGGGGAGCTGTTTTTT.